This T cell receptor (beta chain) was captured by sequencing in a study of early T cells in non-severe SARS-CoV-2 infection. Study-wide context: Sequenced material consisted of bulk RNA (from unsorted whole blood), and chains were unpaired.

MiXCR was run by TCRdb on the 5' RACE reads, yielding one entry per CDR3 protein. Of about 99,000 distinct CDR3 sequences listed, over 15% are singletons. This clonotype was counted only a few times. From germline, CDR1 is SGHRS and CDR2 YFSETQ. This CDR3 region has 15 residues. V was trimmed by 3 bases and J by 2 bases, leaving 13 bases between them. The sample was whole blood. This receptor was taken from an adult who was a healthcare worker with PCR-confirmed SARS-CoV-2 infection or an uninfected control (not recorded which). The chain links TRBV5-1 to TRBJ2-3; D not resolved. The CDR3 sequence: CASSSAGGVTDTQYF. In nucleotides, the CDR3 is TGCGCCAGCAGCTCTGCCGGTGGGGTCACAGATACGCAGTATTTT.